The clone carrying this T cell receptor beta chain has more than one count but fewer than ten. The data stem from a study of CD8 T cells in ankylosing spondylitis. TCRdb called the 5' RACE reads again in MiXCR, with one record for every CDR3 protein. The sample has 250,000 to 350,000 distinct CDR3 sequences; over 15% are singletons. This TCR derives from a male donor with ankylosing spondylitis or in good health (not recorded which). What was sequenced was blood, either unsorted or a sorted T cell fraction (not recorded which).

In nucleotides, the CDR3 is TGTGCCAGCAGCTTAACGATAACGAGGGGGAGGTCCTATAATTCACCCCTCCACTTT. Amino acid sequence: CASSLTITRGRSYNSPLHF. V and J are TRBV7-3 and TRBJ1-6; possible D gene TRBD1, 6 bases. The germline CDR1 and CDR2 sequences are SGHTA and FQGTGA. Trimming pared 0 bases from V and 1 base from J, leaving 16 bases between. This CDR3 contains 19 residues. Looking up the rest from reference TRBV7-3 and TRBJ1-6 gives the full variable domain: GAGVSQTPSNKVTEKGKYVELRCDPISGHTALYWYRQSLGQGPEFLIYFQGTGAADDSGLPNDRFFAVRPEGSVSTLKIQRTERGDSAVYLCASSLTITRGRSYNSPLHFGNGTRLTVT.